This TCR beta chain was profiled in a study of OX40 agonist ivuxolimab in advanced cancers. Study as a whole: Clinicians treated patients with ivuxolimab, an agonistic anti-OX40 (CD134) antibody. Hepatocellular carcinoma, melanoma, renal cell or head and neck cancer was diagnosed in the dose-escalation patients.

Produced via immunoSEQ multiplex PCR; TCRdb's table is partial and in-frame only. The table records about 72,000 clones, 89% of them present only once. Germline CDR1 and CDR2: LGHNA and YSLEER. The CDR3 totals 16 residues. V lost 2 bases and J lost 7, with 18 bases in between. The sample here was CD4+ or CD8+ T cells sorted from blood, taken in a trial of the OX40 agonist ivuxolimab. The TCR comes from an adult with an advanced solid tumor such as melanoma, head and neck, liver or kidney cancer. The chain links TRBV4-3 to TRBJ1-5; D perhaps matches TRBD1 (5 bases). As DNA, the CDR3 is TGCGCCAGCAGCCAATCTCCCGCGCGGGGCCCCCAGCCCCAGCATTTT. Protein sequence: CASSQSPARGPQPQHF.